The sample holds a few counts of the clone carrying this TCR beta chain. Its antigen remains unidentified. With a much larger clone just one base away, this may be a read error. This specimen comes from a study of response to subunit inactivated influenza vaccine. Study outcomes and limitations: Researchers suggested that each seasonal influenza vaccination recruits few new T cells.

In TCRdb, the RT-PCR reads were re-called with MiXCR into one record per CDR3 protein. The data show under 550,000 distinct CDR3 sequences, less than 8% seen once. Sequenced material: PBMCs from blood, taken around 25 months after vaccination. The origin of this receptor is a man aged 50 to 69 who received an inactivated influenza vaccine.

The CDR3 DNA follows: TGTGCCAGCAGCTCCGGACAGTATAATTCACCCCTCCACTTT. This encodes CASSSGQYNSPLHF. This chain connects TRBV7-8 to TRBJ1-6, with D tentatively TRBD1 (6 bases). The CDR3 runs 14 residues. The ends were cut back, 4 bases at V and 4 bases at J, with 8 bases in the middle. Germline V gives CDR1 SGHVS, CDR2 FQNEAQ.